A single sample is the source of the 17 T cell receptor beta chains below, sequenced in a study of blood T cell repertoires in COVID-19. This table comes from immunoSEQ multiplex PCR, and its TCRdb copy is limited to in-frame clones, with some not included. Of about 210,000 clones listed, around 89% are singletons. Sequencing was done on a sample of peripheral blood. These receptors originate from a woman aged 40-49 years with acute or convalescent COVID-19.

The chain combines TRBV5-4 with TRBJ1-2, with 7 bases lining up with TRBD1. V trimming: 1 base; J trimming: 5 bases; junction bases outside the gene matches: 5. Germline V gene lookup returns CDR1 SGHNT and CDR2 YYREEE (reference sequence). The CDR3 has 14 amino acids. CDR3 protein: CASSLRQGGYGYTF. For the CDR3, the DNA is TGTGCCAGCAGCTTGCGGCAGGGGGGTTATGGCTACACCTTC.

This chain links TRBV19 with TRBJ1-5; 9 bases fit TRBD1. The CDR3 extends over 18 amino acids. V was clipped by 5 bases and J by 2 bases; unmatched bases: 13. Per germline, CDR1 LNHDA and CDR2 SQIVND (reference sequence). The DNA of the CDR3 is TGTGCCAGTAGTGACGGACAGGGGACTCCATCCCGCAATCAGCCCCAGCATTTT. This gives the protein CASSDGQGTPSRNQPQHF.

The rearrangement joins TRBV23-1 to TRBJ1-5; no firm D call. TRBV23-1 is designated an ORF whose function remains uncertain. The V and J ends lost 5 bases and 6 bases respectively, with 20 bases between them. The CDR3 is 16 amino acids. CDR3 bases: TGCGCCAGCAGTTATTATGCCGTCCAGAGAGGTCAGCCCCAGCATTTT. It translates to CASSYYAVQRGQPQHF.

The rearrangement joins TRBV11-3 to TRBJ2-1, with 8 positions matching TRBD2. The CDR3 runs to 14 residues. V lost 1 base, J lost 9 bases, and 5 bases stayed unmatched. CDR1 SGHNT and CDR2 YENEEA come from the germline V gene. CDR3 DNA: TGTGCCAGCAGCTTAGTGAGCGGGGGTCGTGAGCAGTTCTTC. Its protein product is CASSLVSGGREQFF.

The V gene is TRBV3-1 (or the pseudogene TRBV3-2), the J gene TRBJ2-2, with D hard to call. There are 15 residues in the CDR3. V lost 1 base and J 3 bases, leaving 9 bases between the germline ends. Germline CDR1 and CDR2: LGHDT and YNNKEL (reference sequence). CDR3 sequence (DNA): TGTGCCAGCAGCCAAGGGGTACTATACACCGGGGAGCTGTTTTTT. Amino acids: CASSQGVLYTGELFF.

The chain recombines TRBV4-1 with TRBJ1-6; D is unclear. The CDR3 extends over 16 amino acids. The germline V gene encodes CDR1 MGHRA and CDR2 YSYEKL. V was pared by 3 bases and J by 0 bases, with 9 bases between. The CDR3 spells CASSQSESSYNSPLHF. CDR3 nucleotides: TGCGCCAGCAGCCAGAGCGAAAGCTCCTATAATTCACCCCTCCACTTT.

This chain links TRBV20-1 with TRBJ2-5; 11 bases line up with TRBD2. The CDR3 consists of 16 residues. V shed 6 bases, J shed 7 bases, and the junction held 16 bases outside the gene matches. Germline CDR1 and CDR2: DFQATT and SNEGSKA (reference sequence). Here the CDR3 reads CSASRLAGSFGWTQYF. In DNA form, the CDR3 reads TGCAGTGCGAGTAGACTAGCGGGGTCCTTCGGGTGGACCCAGTACTTC.

The chain employs TRBV24-1 and TRBJ1-1; D may be TRBD1 (5 bases). From germline, CDR1 is KGHDR and CDR2 SFDVKD. The CDR3 has 16 residues. Trimming took off 1 base at V and 0 bases at J, with 11 bases between the two ends. The CDR3 sequence is CATSDFQGGMNTEAFF. CDR3 coding DNA: TGTGCCACCAGTGATTTCCAGGGAGGAATGAACACTGAAGCTTTCTTT.

This clone was seen a handful of times. The CDR3 here is CASSSIEAGNTIYF. CDR3 in DNA: TGTGCCAGCAGTTCCATAGAGGCGGGAAACACCATATATTTT. The chain recombines TRBV6-6 with TRBJ1-3; D gene ambiguous. Germline CDR1 and CDR2: MNHNY and SVGAGI (reference sequence). The CDR3 sequence is 14 residues long. The V gene lost 4 bases and the J gene lost 4 bases, with 11 bases spanning the gap.

This clone showed up just a few times. In DNA form, the CDR3 reads TGTGCCACCAGTGACCAAAGGACAGGGAATCAGCCCCAGCATTTT. Its translation: CATSDQRTGNQPQHF. The genes are TRBV24-1 and TRBJ1-5, with 8 nucleotides matching TRBD1. V lost 4 bases, J lost 4 bases, and 5 bases stayed unmatched. The CDR3 contains 15 residues. Looked up from germline, CDR1 is KGHDR and CDR2 is SFDVKD.

Here the CDR3 reads CASSSGGGLRTRTDTQYF. CDR3 DNA sequence: TGCGCCAGCAGCTCGGGGGGGGGACTCCGCACCCGCACAGATACGCAGTATTTT. The V gene is TRBV5-1, the J gene TRBJ2-3, with 8 bases matching TRBD2. This CDR3 is 18 amino acids long. CDR1 SGHRS and CDR2 YFSETQ come from the germline V gene. Trimming cost V 3 bases and J 1 base; bases outside gene matches: 13. Combining the CDR3 with reference TRBV5-1 and TRBJ2-3 gives the whole variable domain KAGVTQTPRYLIKTRGQQVTLSCSPISGHRSVSWYQQTPGQGLQFLFEYFSETQRNKGNFPGRFSGRQFSNSRSEMNVSTLELGDSALYLCASSSGGGLRTRTDTQYFGPGTRLTVL.

This clone occurred a few times. V is TRBV30 and J is TRBJ1-1, with 7 bases lining up with TRBD1. This CDR3 is 15 amino acids long. J gave up 4 bases and V 4 bases, and 12 bases lay outside the gene matches. CDR1 and CDR2 (germline): GTSNPN, SVGIG (reference sequence). CDR3 DNA sequence: TGTGCCTGGACTAAAAAGACAGGGTTAGTCACTGAAGCTTTCTTT. It translates to CAWTKKTGLVTEAFF.

This chain links TRBV29-1 with TRBJ1-2; 8 positions match TRBD1. Germline CDR1 is SQVTM and CDR2 is ANQGSEA. The CDR3 loop spans 13 amino acids. Trimming removed 5 bases from V and 5 bases from J; junction bases left unmatched: 7. CDR3 DNA sequence: TGCAGCGTTAGGCAGGGGGCCGAGTATGGCTACACCTTC. Amino acids: CSVRQGAEYGYTF.

The chain is built from TRBV20-1 and TRBJ1-5; no clear D gene. The V gene lost 3 bases and the J gene lost 0 bases, with 9 bases spanning the gap. The germline V gene encodes CDR1 DFQATT and CDR2 SNEGSKA (reference sequence). CDR3 size: 14 residues. CDR3 sequence (DNA): TGCAGTGCTAGTGGGCTGCATAGCAATCAGCCCCAGCATTTT. This translates into CSASGLHSNQPQHF.

V and J are TRBV24-1 and TRBJ2-1; 7 nucleotides agree with TRBD2. With V trimmed by 9 bases and J by 0 bases, 16 bases remained unmatched. Per germline, CDR1 KGHDR and CDR2 SFDVKD. CDR3 length equals 18 residues. This CDR3 is CATGGFGGGSSSYNEQFF. The CDR3 DNA reads as TGTGCCACCGGGGGTTTCGGCGGGGGTAGTAGCTCCTACAATGAGCAGTTCTTC.

The gene calls are TRBV2 and TRBJ1-6, with TRBD1 as a possible D gene (5 bases). Trimming removed 8 bases at V and 7 bases at J, with 12 bases between. The V gene's germline CDR1 is SNHLY and CDR2 FYNNEI. The CDR3 covers 13 residues. The CDR3 DNA is TGTGCCAGCCACGCGACAGCCAATTCACCCCTCCACTTT. Protein: CASHATANSPLHF.

This clone was seen more than once but under ten times. CDR3 sequence (DNA): TGTGCCTTGGGGTTGGCAGGGGGGTATTGGACTGAAGCTTTCTTT. Residues: CALGLAGGYWTEAFF. The chain uses TRBV30 and TRBJ1-1; TRBD1 matches 7 bases. V trimming: 7 bases; J trimming: 5 bases; junction bases outside the gene matches: 16. Germline V CDR1 and CDR2: GTSNPN, SVGIG (reference sequence). CDR3 length: 15 residues.